This TCR beta chain was identified during a study of blood T cell repertoires in COVID-19. At the level of the study: Samples taken during acute and convalescent COVID-19 were collected in the United States, Italy and Spain.

Germline-derived CDR1 and CDR2 are MDHEN and SYDVKM. The CDR3 runs to 15 residues. V was cut by 6 bases and J by 5 bases, with 20 bases left in between. Source study methods: Estimates of nucleated cell counts were drawn from the amplification of reference gene primers. Generated by immunoSEQ multiplex PCR, the TCRdb table keeps only in-frame clones and is missing some. D and trimming were read from the DNA, whereas the V and J calls and clone size are those reported in that table. The sample consists of 55,000 to 70,000 clones, around 80% of them appearing once. The source of this sequence is an elderly man with acute or convalescent COVID-19. The V gene is TRBV28, the J gene TRBJ2-7; D perhaps matches TRBD1 (8 bases). Sequenced material: peripheral blood. The CDR3 loop is CASSPGGGSGDEQYF. The CDR3 DNA is TGTGCCAGCAGCCCAGGGGGCGGGAGTGGCGACGAGCAGTACTTC.